The text below deals with one T cell receptor (beta chain). The likely explanation is a read error, given a far larger clone one base away. The data derive from a study of low-dose radiotherapy and immunotherapy resistance in tumors. The CDR3 has 14 amino acids. Germline lookup yields CDR1 SGHTA and CDR2 FQGNSA. V lost 6 bases, J lost 7 bases, and 6 bases stayed unmatched. The time point is: before trial treatment. Qualifying patients carried advanced solid tumors devoid of tumor-infiltrating lymphocytes. TRAV- and TRBV-specific primers, spanning alpha and beta chains, primed first-strand cDNA. With a constant-region primer and a V-primer adapter, TCRs were subjected to roughly 18 PCR cycles of amplification. TCRdb recomputed calls from the reads with MiXCR, one row per CDR3 protein. The sample holds some 60,000 distinct CDR3 sequences, about 26% seen once.

The chain combines TRBV7-2 with TRBJ2-7, with 13 bases that match TRBD2. The sequencing used PBMCs, collected before treatment. The receptor's source is a male donor with rectosigmoid adenocarcinoma. The CDR3 loop reads CASSGLAGASEQYF. The CDR3, as DNA: TGTGCCAGCAGTGGACTAGCGGGAGCCAGTGAGCAGTACTTC.